The present T cell receptor (beta chain) was sequenced within a study of siplizumab effects on memory and regulatory T cells. Sequencing used immunoSEQ multiplex PCR; TCRdb keeps in-frame clones, though not all of them. This sample has over 85,000 clones, with 94% found just once. The J segment lost 3 bases and the V segment lost 7 bases, leaving 9 bases of the junction unmatched. Germline V gene lookup returns CDR1 SGHRS and CDR2 YFSETQ. CDR3 size: 15 residues. The rearrangement joins TRBV5-1 to TRBJ2-3, with 9 bases matching TRBD1. The sequence was obtained from a human donor in good health. The specimen was non-Treg CD4+ T cells sorted from blood. DNA for the CDR3: TGCGCCAGCTTGAGAGGACAGGGGTTTACAGATACGCAGTATTTT. Translating it yields CASLRGQGFTDTQYF.